This T cell receptor (beta chain) was retrieved from a study of T-cell memory formation after mild COVID-19. TCRdb re-called the 5' RACE reads with MiXCR, one entry per CDR3 protein. The data show 550,000 to 600,000 distinct CDR3 sequences, roughly 17% seen once. Germline CDR1 reads SGHTA; CDR2 reads FQGNSA. The CDR3 is 15 residues long. Trimming took 5 bases from V and 4 from J; bases not matched to a gene: 10. The chain is built from TRBV7-2 and TRBJ2-5; 7 bases agree with TRBD1. This clonotype was sampled from an adult woman who had mild COVID-19 (a few samples of this study predate the infection). Cell type and time point are not known. What was sequenced was PBMCs or a T cell subset sorted from them (not recorded which). Here the CDR3 reads CASSASRGIGETQYF. CDR3 DNA sequence: TGTGCCAGCAGCGCCTCCAGGGGGATTGGAGAGACCCAGTACTTC.